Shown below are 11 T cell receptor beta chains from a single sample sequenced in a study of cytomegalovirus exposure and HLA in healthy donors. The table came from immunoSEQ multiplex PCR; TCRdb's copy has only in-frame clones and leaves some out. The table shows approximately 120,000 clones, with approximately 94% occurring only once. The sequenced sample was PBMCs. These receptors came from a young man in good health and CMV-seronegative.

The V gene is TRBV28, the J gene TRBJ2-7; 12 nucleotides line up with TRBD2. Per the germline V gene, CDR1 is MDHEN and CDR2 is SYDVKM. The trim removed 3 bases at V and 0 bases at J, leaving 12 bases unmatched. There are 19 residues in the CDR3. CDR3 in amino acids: CASSLRRLRLAGVSYEQYF. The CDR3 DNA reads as TGTGCCAGCAGTTTGAGACGGCTAAGACTAGCGGGGGTCTCCTACGAGCAGTACTTC.

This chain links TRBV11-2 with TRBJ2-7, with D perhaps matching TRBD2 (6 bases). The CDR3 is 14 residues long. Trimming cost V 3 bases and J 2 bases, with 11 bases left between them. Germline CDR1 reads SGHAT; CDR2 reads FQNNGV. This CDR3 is CASSFGGNTYEQYF. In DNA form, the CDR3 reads TGTGCCAGCAGCTTCGGCGGGAACACCTACGAGCAGTACTTC.

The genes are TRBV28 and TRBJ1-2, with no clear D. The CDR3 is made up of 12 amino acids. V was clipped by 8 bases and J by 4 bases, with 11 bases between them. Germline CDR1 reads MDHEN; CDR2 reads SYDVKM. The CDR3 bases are TGTGCCAGCGGGCTTGATTCCTATGGCTACACCTTC. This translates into CASGLDSYGYTF.

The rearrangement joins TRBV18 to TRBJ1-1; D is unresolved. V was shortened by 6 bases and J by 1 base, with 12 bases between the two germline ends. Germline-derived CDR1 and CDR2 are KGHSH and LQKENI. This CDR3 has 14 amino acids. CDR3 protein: CASSAGRGNTEAFF. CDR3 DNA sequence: TGTGCCAGCTCCGCAGGCCGGGGGAACACTGAAGCTTTCTTT.

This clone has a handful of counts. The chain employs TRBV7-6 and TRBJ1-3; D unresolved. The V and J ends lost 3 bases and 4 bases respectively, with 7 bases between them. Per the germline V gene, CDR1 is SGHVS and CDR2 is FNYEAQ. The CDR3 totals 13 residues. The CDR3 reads CASSLAEGNTIYF. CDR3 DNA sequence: TGTGCCAGCAGCTTGGCTGAAGGAAACACCATATATTTT.

The CDR3 DNA is TGTGCCAGCAGCCCCCTGGGGCAGATGAACACCGGGGAGCTGTTTTTT. It yields the protein CASSPLGQMNTGELFF. The chain links TRBV7-9 to TRBJ2-2; TRBD1 is a possible D gene (5 bases). This CDR3 has 16 residues. The V end lost 5 bases, the J end lost 1 base, and 14 bases lay between the germline ends. Per the germline V gene, CDR1 is SEHNR and CDR2 is FQNEAQ (reference sequence).

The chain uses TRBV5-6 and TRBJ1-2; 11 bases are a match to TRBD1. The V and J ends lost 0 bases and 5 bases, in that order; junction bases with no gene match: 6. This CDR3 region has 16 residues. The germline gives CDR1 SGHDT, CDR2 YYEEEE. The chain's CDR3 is CASSLAGTGGRYGYTF. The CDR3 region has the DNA TGTGCCAGCAGCTTGGCCGGGACAGGGGGTAGGTATGGCTACACCTTC. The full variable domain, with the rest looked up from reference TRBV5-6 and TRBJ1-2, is DAGVTQSPTHLIKTRGQQVTLRCSPKSGHDTVSWYQQALGQGPQFIFQYYEEEERQRGNFPDRFSGHQFPNYSSELNVNALLLGDSALYLCASSLAGTGGRYGYTFGSGTRLTVV.

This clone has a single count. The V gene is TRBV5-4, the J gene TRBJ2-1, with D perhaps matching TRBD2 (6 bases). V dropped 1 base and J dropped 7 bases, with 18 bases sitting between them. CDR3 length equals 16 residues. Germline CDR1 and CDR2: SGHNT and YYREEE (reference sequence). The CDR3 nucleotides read TGTGCCAGCAGCTTGATCTATGCCGGGAGTAGGAATGAGCAGTTCTTC. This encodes CASSLIYAGSRNEQFF.

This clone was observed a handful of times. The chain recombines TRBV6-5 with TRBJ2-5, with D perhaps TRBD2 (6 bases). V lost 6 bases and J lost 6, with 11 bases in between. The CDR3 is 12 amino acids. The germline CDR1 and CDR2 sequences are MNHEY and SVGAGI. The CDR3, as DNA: TGTGCCAGCAGGCGGGACCGAAAGACCCAGTACTTC. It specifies CASRRDRKTQYF.

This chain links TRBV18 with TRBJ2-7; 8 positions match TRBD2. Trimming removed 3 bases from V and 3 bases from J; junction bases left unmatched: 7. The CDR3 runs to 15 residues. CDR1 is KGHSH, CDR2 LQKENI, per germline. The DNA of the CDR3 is TGTGCCAGCTCACCCCGGGCTAGCGGGCACTACGAGCAGTACTTC. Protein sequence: CASSPRASGHYEQYF.

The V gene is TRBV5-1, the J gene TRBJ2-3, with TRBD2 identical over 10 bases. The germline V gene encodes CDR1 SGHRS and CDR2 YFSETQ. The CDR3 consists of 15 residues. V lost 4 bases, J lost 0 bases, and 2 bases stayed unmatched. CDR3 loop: CASSRAGGSTDTQYF. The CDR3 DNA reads TGCGCCAGCAGCAGAGCGGGAGGGAGCACAGATACGCAGTATTTT. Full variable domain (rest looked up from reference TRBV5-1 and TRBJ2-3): KAGVTQTPRYLIKTRGQQVTLSCSPISGHRSVSWYQQTPGQGLQFLFEYFSETQRNKGNFPGRFSGRQFSNSRSEMNVSTLELGDSALYLCASSRAGGSTDTQYFGPGTRLTVL.